The rows below give T cell receptor beta chains drawn from one sample of a study of T cells after yellow fever vaccination. Via MiXCR, TCRdb re-called the 5' RACE reads, giving one row per CDR3 protein. Altogether hundreds of thousands of distinct CDR3 sequences are present, roughly 4.3% being singletons, with the ten largest covering around 23%. The sequences come from PBMCs, collected 5 days after the yellow fever booster vaccination. The receptors originated from a man aged 18 to 29 who received the YFV17D yellow fever vaccine. The CDR3 runs from the conserved cysteine through the conserved F or W. A D gene is named only where the DNA matches it firmly. For some rows the clone size is stated as once, few or many, or as a class when expanded; others skip it.

v_gene: TRBV20-1
d_gene: .
j_gene: TRBJ1-1
abundance: few
CDR3aa: CSARVTGRNTEAFF
CDR3nt: TGCAGTGCTAGAGTCACGGGTCGGAACACTGAAGCTTTCTTT

v_gene: TRBV19
d_gene: TRBD1
j_gene: TRBJ2-1
abundance: .
CDR3aa: CASKDRAKSSYNEQFF
CDR3nt: TGTGCCAGTAAGGACAGGGCTAAAAGCTCCTACAATGAGCAGTTCTTC

v_gene: TRBV6-2/TRBV6-3
d_gene: .
j_gene: TRBJ1-2
abundance: .
CDR3aa: CASSRGYGYTF
CDR3nt: TGTGCCAGCAGTCGGGGTTATGGCTACACCTTC

v_gene: TRBV7-2
d_gene: .
j_gene: TRBJ1-1
abundance: .
CDR3aa: CASSLTSGNRAFF
CDR3nt: TGTGCCAGCAGCTTAACGTCCGGGAATAGGGCTTTCTTT

v_gene: TRBV6-5
d_gene: .
j_gene: TRBJ2-2
abundance: .
CDR3aa: CASSYSEAWDGGELFF
CDR3nt: TGTGCCAGCAGTTACTCGGAGGCGTGGGACGGCGGGGAGCTGTTTTTT

v_gene: TRBV12-3/TRBV12-4
d_gene: TRBD1
j_gene: TRBJ1-2
abundance: .
CDR3aa: CASSRMTGSLYGYTF
CDR3nt: TGTGCCAGCAGTCGAATGACAGGGTCTTTATATGGCTACACCTTC

v_gene: TRBV6-5
d_gene: TRBD1
j_gene: TRBJ1-1
abundance: many
CDR3aa: CASSYGAGGIEAFF
CDR3nt: TGTGCCAGCAGTTACGGGGCAGGGGGCATAGAAGCTTTCTTT

v_gene: TRBV12-3/TRBV12-4
d_gene: TRBD1
j_gene: TRBJ1-6
abundance: .
CDR3aa: CASSLVDRARSPLHF
CDR3nt: TGTGCCAGCAGCCTGGTGGACAGGGCCAGGTCACCCCTCCACTTT

v_gene: TRBV5-1
d_gene: TRBD2
j_gene: TRBJ2-3
abundance: few
CDR3aa: CASSGQAGGPIDTQYF
CDR3nt: TGCGCCAGCAGCGGACAAGCGGGGGGGCCAATAGATACGCAGTATTTT

v_gene: TRBV12-3/TRBV12-4
d_gene: .
j_gene: TRBJ2-1
abundance: few
CDR3aa: CASSLFVLNEQFF
CDR3nt: TGTGCCAGCAGTCTTTTCGTCCTGAATGAGCAGTTCTTC

v_gene: TRBV13
d_gene: .
j_gene: TRBJ1-6
abundance: .
CDR3aa: CASSRAGSYNSPLHF
CDR3nt: TGTGCCAGCAGCCGGGCTGGCTCCTATAATTCACCCCTCCACTTT